The T cell receptor (beta chain) under discussion was sequenced for a study of T cell clonality in common variable immunodeficiency. Study outcomes and limitations: Fewer deletions and N-nucleotide insertions were reportedly seen in common variable immunodeficiency TCR beta sequences. Repertoire-complication correlations in CVID were limited by patient heterogeneity.

Blood samples were heparinized, 5 to 8 ml per donor. The germline CDR1 and CDR2 sequences are DFQATT and SNEGSKA (reference sequence). This CDR3 is built from 15 residues. This clone has more than one count but fewer than ten. Its antigen is unidentified. A single base separates this from a much larger clone, so it may be a read error. The DNA ends 3 residues before the CDR3 does, and the rest of the CDR3 is filled in from the germline J gene. Other DNA variants within this sample encode the same CDR3. TCRdb keeps only in-frame clones here, not all; method: immunoSEQ multiplex PCR. Observed in the sample are over 40,000 clones, none of them singletons.

This sequence was found in a person between 18 and 70 years old in good health. The sample taken for sequencing was peripheral blood mononuclear cells. The rearrangement uses TRBV20-1 and TRBJ1-3; unclear D gene. The CDR3 bases that were read are TGCAGTGCTAGAAGCGGCAGGAGCTCTGGAAACACT. Residues: CSARSGRSSGNT. The complete CDR3 sequence is CSARSGRSSGNTIYF.